One sample yielded the 4 T cell receptor beta chains listed below, sequenced in a study of identical twins. TCRdb used MiXCR to reprocess the 5' RACE reads, holding one entry per CDR3 protein. The sample shows around 340,000 distinct CDR3 sequences, approximately 10% of them seen only once. Sample: naive T cells sorted from blood. These receptors all stem from a woman between 45 and 60 years old in good health.

The chain links TRBV28 to TRBJ2-7, with D possibly matching TRBD1 (6 bases). CDR3 length: 13 residues. The V and J ends lost 8 bases and 5 bases respectively, with 16 bases between them. Looked up from germline, CDR1 is MDHEN and CDR2 is SYDVKM. DNA of the CDR3: TGTGCCAGCTCCGAGCAGGGGCTGGACGAGCAGTACGTC. Translated, it gives CASSEQGLDEQYV.

This clonotype has more than one count but fewer than ten. Here the CDR3 DNA reads TGTGCCAGCAGTTACGGCGGGCGACTCTACGAGCAGTACGTC. Its protein product is CASSYGGRLYEQYV. The chain is built from TRBV6-2 or TRBV6-3 and TRBJ2-7, with a weak D call TRBD2 (5 bases). Germline lookup yields CDR1 MNHEY and CDR2 SVGEGT. Between the trimmed V and J ends, which lost 2 bases and 3 bases, there was a span of 11 bases. The CDR3 is 14 amino acids.

This clonotype was seen a few times. The chain recombines TRBV6-5 with TRBJ1-2; possibly TRBD1 for D (6 bases). Trimming pared 3 bases from V and 2 bases from J, leaving 13 bases between. The CDR3 is 15 residues long. The germline CDR1 and CDR2 sequences are MNHEY and SVGAGI. In DNA, the CDR3 is TGTGCCAGCAGTTATTCGGACAGATGGAACTATGGCTACACCTTC. It specifies CASSYSDRWNYGYTF.

CDR3 nucleotide sequence: TGTGCCAGCAGCCAAACGAGCTCCTACAATGAGCAGTTCTTC. It is translated as CASSQTSSYNEQFF. J is TRBJ2-1 and V is TRBV3-1, with D uncertain. V was cut by 2 bases and J by 0 bases, with 5 bases left in between. This CDR3 contains 14 residues. Germline assignment: CDR1 LGHDT and CDR2 YNNKEL (reference sequence).